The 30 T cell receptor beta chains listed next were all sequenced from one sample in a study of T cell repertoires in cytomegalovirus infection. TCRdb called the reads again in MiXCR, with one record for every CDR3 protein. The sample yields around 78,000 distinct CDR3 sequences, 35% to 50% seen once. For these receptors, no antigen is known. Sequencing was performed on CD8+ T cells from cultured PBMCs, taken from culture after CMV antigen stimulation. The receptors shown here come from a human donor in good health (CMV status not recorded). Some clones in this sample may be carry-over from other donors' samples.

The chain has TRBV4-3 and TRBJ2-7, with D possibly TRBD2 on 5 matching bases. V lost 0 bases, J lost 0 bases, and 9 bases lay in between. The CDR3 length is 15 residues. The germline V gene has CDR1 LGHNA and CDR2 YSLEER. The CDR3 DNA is TGCGCCAGCAGCCAAGATATGACTATCTCCTACGAGCAGTACTTC. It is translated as CASSQDMTISYEQYF.

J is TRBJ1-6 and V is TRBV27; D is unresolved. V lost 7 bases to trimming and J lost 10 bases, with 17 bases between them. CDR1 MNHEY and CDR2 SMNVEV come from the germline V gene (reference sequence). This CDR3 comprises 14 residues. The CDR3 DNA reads TGTGCCAGCACCCTAAGTGGGTCGGCATCACCCCTCCACTTT. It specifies CASTLSGSASPLHF.

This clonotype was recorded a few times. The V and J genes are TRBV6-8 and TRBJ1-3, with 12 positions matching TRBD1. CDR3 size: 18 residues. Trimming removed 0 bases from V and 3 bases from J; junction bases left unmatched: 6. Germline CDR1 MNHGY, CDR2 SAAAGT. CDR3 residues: CASSYSRDRGHNGNTIYF. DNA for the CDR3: TGTGCCAGCAGTTACTCGAGGGACAGGGGGCATAATGGAAACACCATATATTTT.

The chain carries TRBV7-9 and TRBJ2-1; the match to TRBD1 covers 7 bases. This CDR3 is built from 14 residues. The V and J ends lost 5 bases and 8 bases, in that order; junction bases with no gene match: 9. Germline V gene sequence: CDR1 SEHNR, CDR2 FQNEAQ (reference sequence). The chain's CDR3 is CASSGVRQGHEQFF. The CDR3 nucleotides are TGTGCCAGCAGCGGAGTCAGACAGGGTCATGAGCAGTTCTTC.

The CDR3 here is CSASTGQGRSSYEQYF. The CDR3, as DNA: TGCAGTGCTAGTACCGGACAGGGGCGAAGCTCCTACGAGCAGTACTTC. The V and J genes are TRBV20-1 and TRBJ2-7, with TRBD1 matching over 9 bases. The CDR3 sequence is 16 residues long. V trimming: 3 bases; J trimming: 0 bases; junction bases outside the gene matches: 9. In germline, CDR1 is DFQATT, CDR2 SNEGSKA (reference sequence).

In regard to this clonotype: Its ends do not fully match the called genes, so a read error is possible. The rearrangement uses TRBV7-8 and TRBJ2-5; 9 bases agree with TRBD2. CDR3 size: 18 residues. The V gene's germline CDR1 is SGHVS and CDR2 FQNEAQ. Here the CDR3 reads CASSLAGQGLRFGGTQYF. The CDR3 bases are TGTGCCAGCAGCCTAGCGGGGCAGGGGCTTCGTTTCGGCGGGACCCAGTACTTC.

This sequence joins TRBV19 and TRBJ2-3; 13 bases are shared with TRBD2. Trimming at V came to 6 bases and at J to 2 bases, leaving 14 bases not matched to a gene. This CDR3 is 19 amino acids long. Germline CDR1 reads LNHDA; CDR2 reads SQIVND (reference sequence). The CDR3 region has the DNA TGTGCCAGTAGCCCCCTCCCGGGACTAGCGGGGCTACCCACAGATACGCAGTATTTT. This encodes CASSPLPGLAGLPTDTQYF.

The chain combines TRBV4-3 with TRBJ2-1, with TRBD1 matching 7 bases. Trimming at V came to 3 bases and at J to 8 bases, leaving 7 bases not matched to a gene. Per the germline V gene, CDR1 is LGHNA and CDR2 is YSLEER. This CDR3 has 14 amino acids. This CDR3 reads CASSQGATGDEQFF. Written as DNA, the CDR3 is TGCGCCAGCAGCCAGGGAGCAACAGGGGATGAGCAGTTCTTC.

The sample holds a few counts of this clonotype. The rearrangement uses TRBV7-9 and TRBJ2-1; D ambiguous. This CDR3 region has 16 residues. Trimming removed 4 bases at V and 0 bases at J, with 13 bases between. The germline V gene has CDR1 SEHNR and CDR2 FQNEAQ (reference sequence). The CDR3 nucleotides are TGTGCCAGCAGCTCAATGGTCGGAAGCTCCTACAATGAGCAGTTCTTC. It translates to CASSSMVGSSYNEQFF.

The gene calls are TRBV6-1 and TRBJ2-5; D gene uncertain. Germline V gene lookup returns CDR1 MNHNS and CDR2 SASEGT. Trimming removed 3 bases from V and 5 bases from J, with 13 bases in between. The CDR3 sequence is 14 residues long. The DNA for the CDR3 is TGTGCCAGCAGTGATAGGAAGGGATGGGAGACCCAGTACTTC. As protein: CASSDRKGWETQYF.

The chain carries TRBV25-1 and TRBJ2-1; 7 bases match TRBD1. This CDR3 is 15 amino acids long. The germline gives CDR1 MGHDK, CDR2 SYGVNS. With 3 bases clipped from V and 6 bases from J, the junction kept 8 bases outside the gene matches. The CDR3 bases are TGTGCCAGCAGTGACTTAGGACAGGAGACCAATGAGCAGTTCTTC. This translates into CASSDLGQETNEQFF.

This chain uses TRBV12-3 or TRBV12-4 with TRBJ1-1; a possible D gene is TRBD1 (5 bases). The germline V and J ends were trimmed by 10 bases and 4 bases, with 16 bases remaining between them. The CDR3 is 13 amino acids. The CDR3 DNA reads TGTGCCATCGCACCAGGGCTCGGCACTGAAGCTTTCTTT. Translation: CAIAPGLGTEAFF.

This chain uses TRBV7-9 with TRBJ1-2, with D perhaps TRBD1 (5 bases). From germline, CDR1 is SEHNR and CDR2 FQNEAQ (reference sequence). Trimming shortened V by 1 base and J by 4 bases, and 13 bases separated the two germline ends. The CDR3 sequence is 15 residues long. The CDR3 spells CASSLEEGSSYGYTF. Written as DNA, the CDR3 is TGTGCCAGCAGCTTAGAGGAGGGGTCTAGCTATGGCTACACCTTC.

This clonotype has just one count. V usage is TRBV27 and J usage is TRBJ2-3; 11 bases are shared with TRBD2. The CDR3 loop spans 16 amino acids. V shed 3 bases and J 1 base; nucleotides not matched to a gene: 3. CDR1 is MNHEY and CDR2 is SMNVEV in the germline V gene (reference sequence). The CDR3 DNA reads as TGTGCCAGCAGTTTCTTAGCGGGGGGGCGCACAGATACGCAGTATTTT. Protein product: CASSFLAGGRTDTQYF.

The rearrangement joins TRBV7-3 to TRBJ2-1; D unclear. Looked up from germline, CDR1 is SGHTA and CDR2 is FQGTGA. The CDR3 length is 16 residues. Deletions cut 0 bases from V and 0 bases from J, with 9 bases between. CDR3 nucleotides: TGTGCCAGCAGCTTAACGGCGGAACACTCCTACAATGAGCAGTTCTTC. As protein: CASSLTAEHSYNEQFF.

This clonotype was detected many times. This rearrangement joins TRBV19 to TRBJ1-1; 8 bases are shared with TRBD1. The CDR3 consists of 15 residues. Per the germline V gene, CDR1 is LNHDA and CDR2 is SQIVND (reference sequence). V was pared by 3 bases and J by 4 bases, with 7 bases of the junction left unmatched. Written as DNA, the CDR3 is TGTGCCAGTAGTATTCTCGGGACAGGAATCACTGAAGCTTTCTTT. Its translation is CASSILGTGITEAFF.

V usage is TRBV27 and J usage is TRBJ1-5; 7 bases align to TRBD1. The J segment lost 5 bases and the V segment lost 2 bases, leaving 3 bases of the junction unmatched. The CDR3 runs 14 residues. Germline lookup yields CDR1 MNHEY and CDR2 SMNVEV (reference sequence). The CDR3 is CASSLMTGYQPQHF. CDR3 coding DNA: TGTGCCAGCAGTTTAATGACAGGGTATCAGCCCCAGCATTTT.

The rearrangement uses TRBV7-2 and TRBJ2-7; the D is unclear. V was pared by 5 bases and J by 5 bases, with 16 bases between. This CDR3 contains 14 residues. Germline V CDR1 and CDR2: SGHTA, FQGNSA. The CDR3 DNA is TGTGCCAGCAGCCCCGGATACTTTCAGAACGAGCAGTACTTC. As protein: CASSPGYFQNEQYF.

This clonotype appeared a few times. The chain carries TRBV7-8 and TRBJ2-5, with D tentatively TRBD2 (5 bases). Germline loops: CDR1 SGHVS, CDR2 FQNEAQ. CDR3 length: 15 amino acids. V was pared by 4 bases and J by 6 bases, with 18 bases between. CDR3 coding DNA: TGTGCCAGCAGCTCACGGACTTCGCCCTTGAAGACCCAGTACTTC. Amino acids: CASSSRTSPLKTQYF.

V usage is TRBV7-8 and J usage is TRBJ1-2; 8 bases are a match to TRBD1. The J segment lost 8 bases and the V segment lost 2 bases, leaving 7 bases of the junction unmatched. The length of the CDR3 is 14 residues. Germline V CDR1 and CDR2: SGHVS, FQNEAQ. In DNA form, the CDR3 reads TGTGCCAGCAGCTTACCAGGACAGGGTACAGGCTACACCTTC. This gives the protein CASSLPGQGTGYTF.

Here the CDR3 DNA reads TGTGCCAGCAGCTTACCGGGGGGCGAGAACACCGGGGAGCTGTTTTTT. It is translated as CASSLPGGENTGELFF. The V gene is TRBV7-9, the J gene TRBJ2-2, with D perhaps matching TRBD2 (7 bases). In germline, CDR1 is SEHNR, CDR2 FQNEAQ (reference sequence). Deletions cut 2 bases from V and 1 base from J, with 11 bases between. The CDR3 runs to 16 residues. Drawing the rest from reference TRBV7-9 and TRBJ2-2, the complete variable domain is DTGVSQNPRHKITKRGQNVTFRCDPISEHNRLYWYRQTLGQGPEFLTYFQNEAQLEKSRLLSDRFSAERPKGSFSTLEIQRTEQGDSAMYLCASSLPGGENTGELFFGEGSRLTVL.

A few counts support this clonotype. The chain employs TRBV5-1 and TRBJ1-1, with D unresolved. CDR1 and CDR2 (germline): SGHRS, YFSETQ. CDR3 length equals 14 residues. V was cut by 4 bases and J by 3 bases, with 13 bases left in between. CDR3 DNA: TGCGCCAGCAGCGCCTCGTCCCCCTACACTGAAGCTTTCTTT. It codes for CASSASSPYTEAFF.

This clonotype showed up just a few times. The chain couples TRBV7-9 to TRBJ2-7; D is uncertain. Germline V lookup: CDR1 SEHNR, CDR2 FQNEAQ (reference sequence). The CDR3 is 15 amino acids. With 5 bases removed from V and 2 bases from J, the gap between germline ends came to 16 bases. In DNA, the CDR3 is TGTGCCAGCAGCGAAGATAAACAATCGACCTACGAGCAGTACTTC. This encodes CASSEDKQSTYEQYF.

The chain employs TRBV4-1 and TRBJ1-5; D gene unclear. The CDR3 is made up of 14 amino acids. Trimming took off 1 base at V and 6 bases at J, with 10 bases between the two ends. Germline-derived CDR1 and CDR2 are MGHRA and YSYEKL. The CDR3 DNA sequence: TGCGCCAGCAGCCAAGTTCTCTGGGGTCAGCCCCAGCATTTT. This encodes CASSQVLWGQPQHF.

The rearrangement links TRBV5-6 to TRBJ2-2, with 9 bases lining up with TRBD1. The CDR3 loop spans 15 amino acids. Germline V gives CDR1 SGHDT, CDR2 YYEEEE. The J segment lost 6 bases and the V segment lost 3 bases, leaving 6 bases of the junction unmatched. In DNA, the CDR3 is TGTGCCAGCAGCTATGGACAGGGGAGCCCCGGGGAGCTGTTTTTT. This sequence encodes CASSYGQGSPGELFF.

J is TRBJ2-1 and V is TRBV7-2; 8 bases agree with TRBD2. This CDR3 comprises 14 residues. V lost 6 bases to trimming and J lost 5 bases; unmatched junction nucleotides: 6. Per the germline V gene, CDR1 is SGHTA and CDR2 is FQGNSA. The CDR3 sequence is CASRPGGGNNEQFF. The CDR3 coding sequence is TGTGCCAGCAGACCCGGGGGGGGTAACAATGAGCAGTTCTTC.

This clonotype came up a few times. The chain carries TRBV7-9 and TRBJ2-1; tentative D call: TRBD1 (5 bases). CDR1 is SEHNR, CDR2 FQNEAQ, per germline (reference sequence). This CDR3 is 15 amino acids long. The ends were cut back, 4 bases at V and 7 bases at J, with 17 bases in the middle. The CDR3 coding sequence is TGTGCCAGCAGCTCAGCAGGGCTCTTTGCTAATGAGCAGTTCTTC. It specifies CASSSAGLFANEQFF.

The CDR3 protein is CASSQEGLAKNIQYF. The CDR3 nucleotides are TGTGCCAGCAGCCAAGAGGGCCTAGCCAAAAACATTCAGTACTTC. V gene TRBV7-9 combines with J gene TRBJ2-4, with a weak D call TRBD2 (5 bases). The ends were cut back, 5 bases at V and 0 bases at J, with 11 bases in the middle. This CDR3 contains 15 residues. In germline, CDR1 is SEHNR, CDR2 FQNEAQ (reference sequence).

The CDR3 DNA follows: TGCGCCAGCAGCCCAGAGGTTGCAGGGAGTAATGAAAAACTGTTTTTT. Protein sequence: CASSPEVAGSNEKLFF. The rearrangement uses TRBV4-1 and TRBJ1-4, with D perhaps matching TRBD1 (5 bases). The V end was cut by 4 bases, the J end by 4 bases, with 16 bases between. Germline V gene sequence: CDR1 MGHRA, CDR2 YSYEKL. The CDR3 covers 16 residues.

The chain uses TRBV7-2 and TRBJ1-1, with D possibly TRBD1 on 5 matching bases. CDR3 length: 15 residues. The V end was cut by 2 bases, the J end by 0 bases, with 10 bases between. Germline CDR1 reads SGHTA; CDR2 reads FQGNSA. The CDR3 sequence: CASSLSRGVNTEAFF. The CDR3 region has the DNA TGTGCCAGCAGCTTATCAAGGGGAGTGAACACTGAAGCTTTCTTT. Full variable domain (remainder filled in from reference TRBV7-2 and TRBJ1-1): GAGVSQSPSNKVTEKGKDVELRCDPISGHTALYWYRQSLGQGLEFLIYFQGNSAPDKSGLPSDRFSAERTGGSVSTLTIQRTQQEDSAVYLCASSLSRGVNTEAFFGQGTRLTVV.